This paragraph reports one TCR beta chain. Its antigen is not known. V was shortened by 4 bases and J by 1 base, with 14 bases between the two germline ends. This CDR3 spans 15 amino acids. Germline V CDR1 and CDR2: SGHRS, YFSETQ. The sample comes from a study of cytomegalovirus exposure and HLA in healthy donors. Findings and caveats of the study: Earlier analysis found most TCR beta V segments productive about 87% or about 30% of the time.

Vbeta (60) and Jbeta (13) primers were used in the PCR. The assay was immunoSEQ multiplex PCR, and TCRdb's table has in-frame clones only and misses some. This sample carries 100,000 to 150,000 clones, 70% to 80% of them seen once, and the ten largest clones take about 1.9%. Sequenced material: PBMCs. The chain recombines TRBV5-1 with TRBJ1-1, with D tentatively TRBD1 (5 bases). The TCR originated in a man aged 50 to 60 in good health and CMV-seronegative. CDR3 sequence reads: CASSVPGGSNTEAFF. CDR3 nucleotide sequence: TGCGCCAGCAGCGTGCCGGGGGGGTCGAACACTGAAGCTTTCTTT. Supplemented by reference TRBV5-1 and TRBJ1-1, the full variable domain reads KAGVTQTPRYLIKTRGQQVTLSCSPISGHRSVSWYQQTPGQGLQFLFEYFSETQRNKGNFPGRFSGRQFSNSRSEMNVSTLELGDSALYLCASSVPGGSNTEAFFGQGTRLTVV.